These 13 T cell receptor beta chains were all obtained from the same sample, sequenced in a study of T cells in Graves' hyperthyroidism and ophthalmopathy. RNA transcripts yielded amplified TCR beta CDR3 regions. Researchers ran a first-round RT-PCR on the TCR CDR3 using the HTBI primer set. Each CDR3 protein gets one entry after TCRdb re-called the multiplex PCR reads with MiXCR. The profile shows hundreds of thousands of distinct CDR3 sequences, approximately 15% of them singletons. Sequencing input: blood. Receptor source: a woman aged 18-29 years with Graves' hyperthyroidism.

This clonotype has more than one count but fewer than ten. The J gene is TRBJ2-6, the V gene TRBV18; the match to TRBD1 covers 8 bases. The CDR3 spans 16 residues. Looked up from germline, CDR1 is KGHSH and CDR2 is LQKENI. J lost 4 bases, V lost 3 bases, and 5 bases had no gene match. The CDR3 loop is CASSPAGGAGANVLTF. The CDR3 nucleotides read TGTGCCAGCTCACCGGCAGGGGGCGCGGGGGCCAACGTCCTGACTTTC.

Notes on this clonotype: Being one base from a much bigger clone, this may be a read error. J is TRBJ1-6 and V is TRBV7-8; TRBD1 agrees at 8 bases. The CDR3 runs to 17 residues. Germline CDR1 is SGHVS and CDR2 is FQNEAQ. The CDR3 protein is CASSFRGVRQGNSPLRF. DNA for the CDR3: TGTGCCAGCAGCTTTCGTGGGGTCAGACAGGGGAATTCACCCCTCCGCTTT.

This clonotype was counted a few times. This chain joins TRBV5-1 and TRBJ2-3; 9 bases align to TRBD2. V was clipped by 4 bases and J by 4 bases; unmatched bases: 16. Germline V gene sequence: CDR1 SGHRS, CDR2 YFSETQ. This CDR3 comprises 18 residues. The CDR3 region is CASSPGSGGGAVADTQYF. The CDR3 DNA is TGCGCCAGCAGCCCCGGTTCTGGCGGGGGGGCTGTGGCAGATACGCAGTATTTT. Looking up the rest from reference TRBV5-1 and TRBJ2-3 gives the full variable domain: KAGVTQTPRYLIKTRGQQVTLSCSPISGHRSVSWYQQTPGQGLQFLFEYFSETQRNKGNFPGRFSGRQFSNSRSEMNVSTLELGDSALYLCASSPGSGGGAVADTQYFGPGTRLTVL.

The J gene is TRBJ2-2, the V gene TRBV7-6; 9 bases fit TRBD2. The CDR3 is made up of 16 amino acids. Germline V gene data show CDR1 as SGHVS and CDR2 as FNYEAQ. V gave up 0 bases and J gave up 7 bases; unmatched junction bases: 6. CDR3 region: CASSLAAGGYLGELFF. For the CDR3, the DNA is TGTGCCAGCAGCTTAGCAGCGGGGGGATATCTCGGGGAGCTGTTTTTT.

This chain links TRBV7-2 with TRBJ1-1; no clear D gene. Per the germline V gene, CDR1 is SGHTA and CDR2 is FQGNSA. The germline V and J ends were trimmed by 5 bases and 1 base, with 11 bases remaining between them. This CDR3 contains 14 residues. For the CDR3, the DNA is TGTGCCAGCAGCGGCCGGAGCGGGAACACTGAAGCTTTCTTT. This codes for CASSGRSGNTEAFF.

This clonotype came up many times. The chain is built from TRBV2 and TRBJ2-3; the D call may be TRBD1 or TRBD2 (6 bases each). With 10 bases removed from V and 6 bases from J, the gap between germline ends came to 23 bases. Germline CDR1 SNHLY, CDR2 FYNNEI. The CDR3 runs to 15 residues. As DNA, the CDR3 is TGTGCCACCCATCAAGGGGGGTCGGCGTTTGATACGCAGTATTTT. It specifies CATHQGGSAFDTQYF. Full variable domain (outside the CDR3, taken from reference TRBV2 and TRBJ2-3): EPEVTQTPSHQVTQMGQEVILRCVPISNHLYFYWYRQILGQKVEFLVSFYNNEISEKSEIFDDQFSVERPDGSNFTLKIRSTKLEDSAMYFCATHQGGSAFDTQYFGPGTRLTVL.

This clonotype was counted ten times or more. This chain connects TRBV11-3 to TRBJ2-5, with TRBD2 identical over 9 bases. The CDR3 extends over 16 amino acids. The trim removed 4 bases at V and 1 base at J, leaving 7 bases unmatched. Germline V gives CDR1 SGHNT, CDR2 YENEEA. The CDR3 region has the DNA TGTGCCAGCAGCTCAAGGGCAGCGGGGGGCCAAGAGACCCAGTACTTC. It yields the protein CASSSRAAGGQETQYF.

The chain is built from TRBV6-2 or TRBV6-3 and TRBJ2-1; no reliable D call. Germline V CDR1 and CDR2: MNHEY, SVGEGT. V was shortened by 5 bases and J by 0 bases, with 20 bases between the two germline ends. The CDR3 sequence is 18 residues long. In nucleotides, the CDR3 is TGTGCCAGCAGTAGTTACCTCTTGGATCCAGACTCCTACAATGAGCAGTTCTTC. This translates into CASSSYLLDPDSYNEQFF.

This clonotype showed up many times. The J gene is TRBJ1-5, the V gene TRBV7-2; D uncertain. Germline loops: CDR1 SGHTA, CDR2 FQGNSA. This CDR3 comprises 15 residues. Trimming shortened V by 5 bases and J by 0 bases, and 11 bases separated the two germline ends. CDR3 sequence reads: CASSTGLSSNQPQHF. The CDR3 DNA follows: TGTGCCAGCAGCACCGGTCTGAGTAGCAATCAGCCCCAGCATTTT.

The gene calls are TRBV20-1 and TRBJ2-3; D not resolved. The CDR3 extends over 13 amino acids. V was clipped by 4 bases and J by 4 bases, with 12 bases between them. CDR1 and CDR2 (germline): DFQATT, SNEGSKA (reference sequence). The CDR3 loop reads CSAIAPSPDTQYF. The CDR3 DNA sequence: TGCAGTGCTATAGCCCCAAGTCCAGATACGCAGTATTTT.

This clonotype appeared a few times. The rearrangement uses TRBV12-3 or TRBV12-4 and TRBJ1-3; D possibly corresponds to TRBD1 (5 bases). Trimming cost V 6 bases and J 0 bases, with 9 bases left between them. There are 14 residues in the CDR3. CDR3 DNA sequence: TGTGCCAGCAGCATTACAGGCTCTGGAAACACCATATATTTT. Translated, it gives CASSITGSGNTIYF.

Ten or more counts support this clonotype. The CDR3 is CASSEPGQGAYDYGYTF. CDR3 DNA sequence: TGTGCCAGCAGCGAGCCGGGACAGGGGGCTTACGACTATGGCTACACCTTC. The V call is TRBV11-2, the J call TRBJ1-2, with 12 bases identical to TRBD1. CDR1 is SGHAT and CDR2 is FQNNGV in the germline V gene. V gave up 5 bases and J gave up 3 bases; unmatched junction bases: 10. The CDR3 consists of 17 residues.

Only a few counts were recorded for this clonotype. V gene TRBV24-1 combines with J gene TRBJ2-5; the D gene could be TRBD1 or TRBD2 (5 bases each). Germline V gives CDR1 KGHDR, CDR2 SFDVKD. Deletions cut 3 bases from V and 5 bases from J, with 18 bases between. This CDR3 region has 16 residues. CDR3 sequence: CATSDPVGTPGETQYF. CDR3 nucleotides: TGTGCCACCAGTGATCCGGTCGGGACCCCAGGCGAGACCCAGTACTTC.